This T cell receptor beta chain was documented in a study of blood T cell repertoires in COVID-19. Study-level background: The study drew acute and convalescent COVID-19 samples from the United States, Italy and Spain. T cells, B-cell-depleted T cells, or PBMCs supplied cDNA or gDNA.

The assay was immunoSEQ multiplex PCR, and TCRdb's table has in-frame clones only and misses some. The sample lists approximately 140,000 clones; around 80% were seen once. V was clipped by 2 bases and J by 6 bases, with 10 bases between them. This CDR3 contains 13 residues. Germline-derived CDR1 and CDR2 are MNHNS and SASEGT. This clone was seen just once. The genes are TRBV6-1 and TRBJ1-1; no clear D. This clonotype was sampled from a human donor with acute or convalescent COVID-19. The donor label of this sample is uncertain. Specimen: peripheral blood. CDR3 in amino acids: CASSETMWPEAFF. The CDR3 DNA reads TGTGCCAGCAGTGAAACAATGTGGCCTGAAGCTTTCTTT.